A single sample is the source of the 15 T cell receptor beta chains below, sequenced in a study of blood T cell repertoires in COVID-19. The table came from immunoSEQ multiplex PCR; TCRdb's copy has only in-frame clones and leaves some out. The sample comprises some 130,000 clones, about 89% of which are singletons, and less than 4.5% rests with the top ten. Sequenced material: peripheral blood. The receptor source for this set is a man aged 55 to 70 with COVID-19, enrolled during active disease.

The gene calls are TRBV29-1 and TRBJ2-7, with 8 bases lining up with TRBD1. The J segment lost 0 bases and the V segment lost 7 bases, leaving 5 bases of the junction unmatched. CDR1 and CDR2 from the germline V gene are SQVTM and ANQGSEA. This CDR3 spans 13 amino acids. In nucleotides, the CDR3 is TGCAGCGGTGGACAGGGAGGCTCCTACGAGCAGTACTTC. Translated: CSGGQGGSYEQYF.

The rearrangement uses TRBV10-3 and TRBJ2-2, with a possible D match to TRBD1 (5 bases). V lost 10 bases and J 6 bases, leaving 21 bases between the germline ends. This CDR3 is built from 15 residues. The germline CDR1 and CDR2 sequences are ENHRY and SYGVKD. The CDR3 here is CATRLGQGEAGELFF. CDR3 sequence (DNA): TGTGCCACCAGACTGGGGCAGGGTGAAGCCGGGGAGCTGTTTTTT.

Notes on this clone: The same CDR3 arises from other DNA sequences in this sample as well. This chain joins TRBV11-2 and TRBJ1-5; D might be TRBD1 (5 bases). The CDR3 length is 13 residues. Per the germline V gene, CDR1 is SGHAT and CDR2 is FQNNGV. With 1 base removed from V and 7 bases from J, the gap between germline ends came to 8 bases. In nucleotides, the CDR3 is TGTGCCAGCAGCTTAGTACGGGGGCAGCCCCAGCATTTT. Amino acid sequence: CASSLVRGQPQHF.

J is TRBJ1-2 and V is TRBV11-2, with 8 bases lining up with TRBD1. Germline V lookup: CDR1 SGHAT, CDR2 FQNNGV. After removal of 3 bases from V and 2 bases from J, the junction contained 5 bases not matched to a gene. This CDR3 contains 15 residues. This chain's CDR3 is CASSFGQGANYGYTF. CDR3 coding DNA: TGTGCCAGCAGCTTCGGACAGGGAGCGAACTATGGCTACACCTTC.

The chain recombines TRBV5-1 with TRBJ2-7, with TRBD2 as a possible D gene (5 bases). The V and J ends lost 2 bases and 5 bases respectively, with 11 bases between them. CDR3 length equals 13 residues. Germline CDR1 reads SGHRS; CDR2 reads YFSETQ. CDR3 in amino acids: CASSFGVSDEQYF. The CDR3, as DNA: TGCGCCAGCAGCTTCGGGGTGTCGGACGAGCAGTACTTC.

In regard to this clone: The junction and the germline gene differ at one end; a read error may be behind it. This chain joins TRBV3-1 (or the pseudogene TRBV3-2) and TRBJ1-6, with TRBD1 identical over 8 bases. CDR1 LGHDT and CDR2 YNNKEL come from the germline V gene (reference sequence). The CDR3 totals 16 residues. CDR3 sequence reads: CASSLPGGTGYSPLHF. CDR3 nucleotides: TGTGCCAGCAGCCTCCCCGGGGGGACAGGCTATTCGCCCCTCCACTTT.

A single count supports this clone. The rearrangement links TRBV2 to TRBJ2-7, with 10 bases lining up with TRBD2. Germline trimming cut 1 base from V and 7 bases from J; bases unmatched to any gene: 7. The germline V gene has CDR1 SNHLY and CDR2 FYNNEI. The CDR3 consists of 15 residues. In nucleotides, the CDR3 is TGTGCCAGCAGTGAAGAGCGGGGGGGCTTAGAGGAGCAGTACTTC. This codes for CASSEERGGLEEQYF.

This clone occurred once. This chain joins TRBV23-1 and TRBJ1-6; D is perhaps TRBD1 (5 bases). TRBV23-1 is labeled an ORF, and its function is uncertain. This CDR3 comprises 16 residues. The V and J ends lost 4 bases and 8 bases respectively, with 18 bases between them. The CDR3 loop is CASSLWGVGVDSPLHF. CDR3 coding DNA: TGCGCCAGCAGTCTCTGGGGGGTCGGGGTTGATTCACCCCTCCACTTT.

The V and J genes are TRBV21-1 and TRBJ1-6. TRBV21-1 is annotated as a pseudogene. The CDR3 loop spans 14 amino acids. The CDR3 spells CASSHGLRNSPLHF. CDR3 coding DNA: TGTGCCAGCAGCCACGGGTTACGGAATTCACCCCTCCACTTT.

This clone was observed once. The chain is built from TRBV3-1 (or the pseudogene TRBV3-2) and TRBJ2-5; 8 bases line up with TRBD2. The CDR3 runs 15 residues. In germline, CDR1 is LGHDT, CDR2 YNNKEL (reference sequence). The J segment lost 6 bases and the V segment lost 0 bases, leaving 6 bases of the junction unmatched. Here the CDR3 reads CASSQDAGGAKTQYF. CDR3 bases: TGTGCCAGCAGCCAAGATGCCGGGGGGGCGAAGACCCAGTACTTC.

The genes are TRBV18 and TRBJ2-5; tentative D call: TRBD1 (5 bases). Germline lookup yields CDR1 KGHSH and CDR2 LQKENI. Trimming took 3 bases from V and 5 from J, leaving 13 bases between them. The CDR3 is 14 residues long. The CDR3 sequence is CASSPAGNRETQYF. CDR3 in DNA: TGTGCCAGCTCACCCGCAGGGAATCGGGAGACCCAGTACTTC. The entire variable domain, with the rest obtained from reference TRBV18 and TRBJ2-5, is as follows: NAGVMQNPRHLVRRRGQEARLRCSPMKGHSHVYWYRQLPEEGLKFMVYLQKENIIDESGMPKERFSAEFPKEGPSILRIQQVVRGDSAAYFCASSPAGNRETQYFGPGTRLLVL.

This chain links TRBV4-3 with TRBJ2-7; D unresolved. This CDR3 has 11 amino acids. The germline V gene has CDR1 LGHNA and CDR2 YSLEER. Trimming took 0 bases from V and 6 from J, leaving 3 bases between them. As DNA, the CDR3 is TGCGCCAGCAGCCAAGACGGCGAGCAGTACTTC. Its protein product is CASSQDGEQYF.

Of note for this clone: This sample also contains other DNA sequences that code for the same CDR3. The chain carries TRBV29-1 and TRBJ1-2; D uncertain. There are 12 residues in the CDR3. With 6 bases removed from V and 8 bases from J, the gap between germline ends came to 16 bases. The germline gives CDR1 SQVTM, CDR2 ANQGSEA. CDR3 region: CSVDPGGGGYTF. Here the CDR3 DNA reads TGCAGCGTCGATCCAGGAGGAGGAGGCTACACCTTC.

To note about this clone: This sample includes further DNA sequences coding for the same CDR3. The chain employs TRBV30 and TRBJ2-2; 7 bases line up with TRBD2. V lost 3 bases, J lost 6 bases, and 1 base stayed unmatched. Per the germline V gene, CDR1 is GTSNPN and CDR2 is SVGIG (reference sequence). The CDR3 is made up of 12 amino acids. The CDR3 loop is CAWSRGAGELFF. CDR3 sequence (DNA): TGTGCCTGGAGCCGGGGGGCCGGGGAGCTGTTTTTT.

The rearrangement joins TRBV7-9 to TRBJ2-3; TRBD2 agrees at 8 bases. Germline V gene sequence: CDR1 SEHNR, CDR2 FQNEAQ (reference sequence). V shed 5 bases and J 4 bases; nucleotides not matched to a gene: 8. This CDR3 is 15 amino acids long. The CDR3 sequence: CASSPTGLVSDTQYF. The CDR3 region has the DNA TGTGCCAGCAGCCCAACGGGACTAGTTTCAGATACGCAGTATTTT.